The rows below give T cell receptor beta chains drawn from one sample of a study of molecular identifiers for immune sequencing clone quantification. MiXCR, applied by TCRdb to the PCR reads, yields one record per CDR3 protein. The sample lists approximately 550,000 distinct CDR3 sequences, about a fifth occurring once. The sequenced material came from naive CD8+ T cells from blood, with Jurkat cell RNA spiked in. Source of these receptors: a human donor in good health. Some libraries in this study had Jurkat cell RNA spiked in. The CDR3 runs from the conserved cysteine through the conserved F or W. The D gene is left open where the match is weak. Expanded clones get a size class; other rows say once, few or many, or leave the size out.

V gene	D gene	clone size	J gene	CDR3 protein	CDR3 DNA
TRBV4-3	TRBD2	-	TRBJ2-7	CASSPSHGTSATYEQYF	TGCGCCAGCAGCCCATCCCACGGGACTAGCGCCACCTACGAGCAGTACTTC
TRBV21-1	-	once	TRBJ2-1	CASSNRDFRRPVF	TGTGCCAGCAGCAATCGGGATTTTAGGAGACCTGTCTTC
TRBV9	-	-	TRBJ2-7	CASSWSTYEQYF	TGTGCCAGCAGCTGGTCCACATACGAGCAGTACTTC
TRBV7-9	-	-	TRBJ2-7	CASSSGIFGGPSYEQYF	TGTGCCAGCAGCTCCGGAATATTCGGGGGGCCCTCCTACGAGCAGTACTTC
TRBV6-5	TRBD1	-	TRBJ1-1	CASTLQGASTEALF	TGTGCCAGCACCTTACAGGGGGCAAGTACTGAAGCTCTCTTT
TRBV27	TRBD2	many	TRBJ2-3	CASASLTGLAGWADTQYF	TGTGCCAGCGCCTCCCTAACGGGACTAGCGGGATGGGCAGATACGCAGTATTTT
TRBV4-3	TRBD2	few	TRBJ2-7	CASSQDASGSSYEQYF	TGCGCCAGCAGCCAAGATGCGAGCGGGAGCTCCTACGAGCAGTACTTC
TRBV12-3/TRBV12-4	-	many	TRBJ1-5	CASSLGPGSQPQHF	TGTGCCAGCAGTTTAGGGCCAGGGTCTCAGCCCCAGCATTTT
TRBV19	-	few	TRBJ2-3	CASSTLDTDTQYF	TGTGCCAGTAGTACGCTCGACACAGATACGCAGTATTTT
TRBV20-1	TRBD2	many	TRBJ2-7	CSARDPRTSGYEQYF	TGCAGTGCTAGAGATCCGCGGACTAGCGGGTACGAGCAGTACTTC
TRBV7-9	TRBD1	many	TRBJ1-1	CASSSEDRVGTEAFF	TGTGCCAGCAGCTCAGAAGACAGGGTTGGCACTGAAGCTTTCTTT
TRBV6-5	-	many	TRBJ1-6	CASTLSLPSPLHF	TGTGCCAGCACCCTCTCGCTCCCCTCACCCCTCCACTTT
TRBV13	TRBD2	many	TRBJ2-5	CASSSIGLAEETQYF	TGTGCCAGCAGCTCAATTGGACTAGCGGAAGAGACCCAGTACTTC
TRBV20-1	-	many	TRBJ1-6	CSAREKMHNSPLHF	TGCAGTGCTAGAGAGAAGATGCATAATTCACCCCTCCACTTT
TRBV9	-	-	TRBJ2-2	CASSGIGTNPNTGEPFF	TGTGCCAGCAGCGGCATCGGGACGAATCCGAACACCGGGGAGCCGTTTTTT
TRBV27	TRBD1	once	TRBJ2-6	CASSQGTGGFSGASVLTF	TGTGCCAGCAGTCAGGGGACAGGGGGTTTTTCTGGGGCCAGCGTCCTGACTTTC
TRBV7-9	-	-	TRBJ2-3	CASSSSLWVTSTDTQYF	TGTGCCAGCAGCTCTTCCTTATGGGTTACTAGCACAGATACGCAGTATTTT
TRBV6-1	TRBD2	many	TRBJ2-5	CASSVFLAEQETQYF	TGTGCCAGCAGTGTTTTTCTAGCGGAACAAGAGACCCAGTACTTC
TRBV11-2	-	few	TRBJ1-1	CASSLDEIRSGNTEAFF	TGTGCCAGCAGCTTAGATGAAATCCGCTCCGGAAACACTGAAGCTTTCTTT
TRBV7-6	-	few	TRBJ1-1	CASQNLRGGEAFF	TGTGCCAGCCAAAATTTACGGGGAGGTGAAGCTTTCTTT
TRBV14	TRBD1	many	TRBJ2-3	CASSPGDDRARTDTQYF	TGTGCCAGCAGCCCCGGGGATGACAGGGCCCGCACAGATACGCAGTATTTT
TRBV13	-	many	TRBJ2-3	CASSLGHAGADTQYF	TGTGCCAGCAGCTTAGGACATGCTGGGGCAGATACGCAGTATTTT
TRBV11-2	TRBD1	-	TRBJ1-5	CASSLGTGGRNQPQHF	TGTGCCAGCAGCTTAGGGACAGGGGGACGCAATCAGCCCCAGCATTTT
TRBV3-1	-	-	TRBJ2-2	CASSQEFLANTGELFF	TGTGCCAGCAGCCAAGAGTTTCTCGCGAACACCGGGGAGCTGTTTTTT
TRBV20-1	-	-	TRBJ1-2	CSARGIAGSNYGYTF	TGCAGTGCTAGAGGGATAGCAGGGTCGAACTATGGCTACACCTTC
TRBV16	-	-	TRBJ2-7	CASSHHHYEQYF	TGTGCCAGCAGCCATCACCACTACGAGCAGTACTTC
TRBV5-5	-	many	TRBJ2-3	CASSRGAGGFTDTQYF	TGTGCCAGCAGCCGGGGGGCAGGGGGCTTCACAGATACGCAGTATTTT
TRBV7-9	-	-	TRBJ1-2	CASSRQAGIGYGYTF	TGTGCCAGCAGCCGACAGGCGGGTATTGGCTATGGCTACACCTTC
TRBV4-1	TRBD1	-	TRBJ1-1	CASSQVSRGDTEAFF	TGCGCCAGCAGCCAAGTTTCCAGGGGGGACACTGAAGCTTTCTTT
TRBV20-1	-	many	TRBJ2-3	CSALGRDRHTDTQYF	TGCAGTGCTTTAGGGAGGGACAGACACACAGATACGCAGTATTTT
TRBV7-9	-	few	TRBJ2-5	CASSPTPFLEQETQYF	TGTGCCAGCAGCCCTACCCCATTCTTGGAGCAAGAGACCCAGTACTTC
TRBV19	-	-	TRBJ1-5	CASSIGVLLNQPQHF	TGTGCCAGTAGTATTGGGGTACTATTGAATCAGCCCCAGCATTTT
TRBV6-2/TRBV6-3	TRBD2	many	TRBJ2-3	CASSYSITSGTKEDTQYF	TGTGCCAGCAGTTACTCGATCACTAGCGGGACCAAAGAGGATACGCAGTATTTT
TRBV6-5	TRBD2	many	TRBJ2-3	CASSYSSGSDTQYF	TGTGCCAGCAGTTATTCTAGCGGGTCAGATACGCAGTATTTT
TRBV24-1	-	many	TRBJ2-3	CATSDLTLSEDTQYF	TGTGCCACCAGTGATTTGACCCTCTCCGAAGATACGCAGTATTTT
TRBV12-3/TRBV12-4	TRBD2	-	TRBJ2-5	CASSSGLGGRETQYF	TGTGCCAGCAGCTCGGGACTAGGCGGTAGGGAGACCCAGTACTTC
TRBV20-1	TRBD2	many	TRBJ2-3	CSARGGAGGPPDTQYF	TGCAGTGCTAGAGGCGGTGCGGGGGGGCCTCCAGATACGCAGTATTTT
TRBV6-2/TRBV6-3	-	few	TRBJ2-7	CASSKRQELNEQYF	TGTGCCAGCAGCAAACGCCAGGAGTTGAACGAGCAGTACTTC
TRBV5-1	TRBD1	-	TRBJ1-1	CASSLLGQTNTEAFF	TGCGCCAGCAGCCTGCTGGGACAGACGAACACTGAAGCTTTCTTT
TRBV5-6	-	-	TRBJ1-2	CASSPETGWGYTF	TGTGCCAGCAGCCCGGAGACAGGATGGGGCTACACCTTC
TRBV4-3	TRBD2	few	TRBJ2-7	CASRPSSGSLIDEQYF	TGCGCCAGCAGACCCTCGAGCGGGAGTTTAATCGACGAGCAGTACTTC
TRBV20-1	TRBD2	-	TRBJ2-7	CSARRGLAGGPAPHEQYF	TGCAGTGCCCGCCGGGGGCTAGCGGGAGGGCCTGCTCCCCACGAGCAGTACTTC
TRBV7-7	TRBD2	few	TRBJ2-3	CASSLGLAGITTDTQYF	TGTGCCAGCAGCTTAGGCCTAGCGGGGATAACCACAGATACGCAGTATTTT
TRBV6-1	-	many	TRBJ1-1	CASNWGEFAGDTEAFF	TGTGCCAGCAATTGGGGAGAGTTTGCAGGGGACACTGAAGCTTTCTTT
TRBV19	-	-	TRBJ2-7	CASSDPLRDEQYF	TGTGCCAGTAGTGATCCTCTGAGGGACGAGCAGTACTTC
TRBV29-1	TRBD2	-	TRBJ2-1	CSVSSGGANEQFF	TGCAGCGTTTCCAGCGGGGGGGCAAATGAGCAGTTCTTC